A selection of T cell receptor beta chains follows, all from one sample in a study of cytomegalovirus exposure and HLA in healthy donors. Produced via immunoSEQ multiplex PCR; TCRdb's table is partial and in-frame only. The data show about 190,000 clones, more than 65% seen once. The specimen sequenced was PBMCs. The source is a woman younger than 45 in good health and CMV-seropositive. CDR3s include the opening cysteine and the closing phenylalanine or tryptophan. Each record gives: J gene, V gene, D gene, CDR3 protein. The D gene is left open where the match is weak.

TRBJ2-4	TRBV5-1	TRBD1	CASSLGFRQGVLAKNIQYF
TRBJ2-1	TRBV2	TRBD2	CASRGLGGSRNEQFF
TRBJ2-5	TRBV9	NA	CASSVGRLQETQYF
TRBJ1-1	TRBV4-1	TRBD1	CASSQGQGILAFF
TRBJ1-6	TRBV5-1	NA	CASSHGGGFDSPLHF
TRBJ1-1	TRBV5-1	TRBD1	CASSDRGIGTEAFF
NA	TRBV28	TRBD1	CASSYYPGQGNEQYF
TRBJ1-2	TRBV7-2	NA	CASSFRQAHGYTF
TRBJ2-2	TRBV7-8	TRBD2	CASEGYLRGSQSGELFF
TRBJ1-2	TRBV11-2	NA	CASSLEGRGDYGYTF
TRBJ1-2	TRBV5-1	NA	CASSPESNWRGYTF
TRBJ1-1	TRBV5-8	NA	CASSLGTLSPAAFF
TRBJ1-6	TRBV5-6	TRBD1	CASSSTGSNSPLHF
TRBJ2-7	TRBV5-1	TRBD2	CASSLARLGGPNEQYF
TRBJ2-7	TRBV2	TRBD1	CASGQGGTYEQYF
TRBJ1-4	TRBV4-2	TRBD1	CASSQDFSGTANEKLFF
TRBJ1-4	TRBV10-3	TRBD1	CAISESLPGQGNEKLFF
TRBJ1-2	TRBV19	NA	CASSITLRGYHLYGYTF
TRBJ1-3	TRBV28	NA	CASNEAGNTIYF
TRBJ2-5	TRBV29-1	NA	CSVDKARGTQYF
TRBJ2-1	TRBV7-9	TRBD2	CASSSTGGPVCEQFF
TRBJ2-7	TRBV27	NA	CASSLGGKAYEQYF
TRBJ2-3	TRBV7-2	TRBD2	CASSPKGLVTDTQYF
TRBJ2-2	TRBV15	NA	CATSSRTSNTGELFF
TRBJ2-2	TRBV15	NA	CATSRDLGRANTGELFF
TRBJ1-2	TRBV6-5	TRBD1	CASSLTGSGGYTF
TRBJ2-7	TRBV6-1	TRBD1	CASGTGEYEQYF
TRBJ1-5	TRBV5-5	NA	CASSLNRDQPQHF